These 22 T cell receptor beta chains were sequenced from one sample in a study of control samples from healthy donors and cancer patients. Clones were read by immunoSEQ multiplex PCR, and TCRdb kept only the in-frame ones, dropping some. The data hold under 200,000 clones, with about 94% observed a single time. The sample taken for sequencing was PBMCs. These receptors were obtained from a man aged 55 to 70 with colorectal cancer.

CDR3 DNA sequence: TGTGCCAGCAGTTTATATGGTAGCGGTCTCCAAGAGACCCAGTACTTC. It is translated as CASSLYGSGLQETQYF. V gene TRBV27 combines with J gene TRBJ2-5; D might be TRBD2 (6 bases). CDR1 is MNHEY, CDR2 SMNVEV, per germline (reference sequence). Trimming removed 1 base from V and 1 base from J, with 13 bases in between. This CDR3 comprises 16 residues.

Only one count was recorded for this clone. The CDR3 DNA follows: TGTGCCAGCAGTAACGACGGGCAAGAGACCCAGTACTTC. Protein product: CASSNDGQETQYF. The J gene is TRBJ2-5, the V gene TRBV6-5; D is uncertain. Trimming took off 5 bases at V and 2 bases at J, with 9 bases between the two ends. The CDR3 extends over 13 amino acids. Looked up from germline, CDR1 is MNHEY and CDR2 is SVGAGI.

The CDR3 here is CASTTPGTGGSPLHF. The CDR3 region has the DNA TGTGCCAGCACTACACCCGGGACAGGGGGTTCACCCCTCCACTTT. V is TRBV6-5 and J is TRBJ1-6; 11 nucleotides line up with TRBD1. The CDR3 length is 15 residues. CDR1 is MNHEY and CDR2 is SVGAGI in the germline V gene. The J segment lost 9 bases and the V segment lost 7 bases, leaving 8 bases of the junction unmatched.

The rearrangement joins TRBV11-2 to TRBJ2-1; TRBD2 is a possible D gene (5 bases). Germline values: CDR1 SGHAT, CDR2 FQNNGV. This CDR3 contains 15 residues. The V and J ends lost 1 base and 0 bases respectively, with 7 bases between them. The CDR3: CASSLAGNSYNEQFF. In DNA, the CDR3 is TGTGCCAGCAGCTTAGCGGGGAACTCCTACAATGAGCAGTTCTTC.

The genes are TRBV28 and TRBJ1-5, with a possible D match to TRBD1 (5 bases). The ends were cut back, 5 bases at V and 3 bases at J, with 14 bases in the middle. Per the germline V gene, CDR1 is MDHEN and CDR2 is SYDVKM. The length of the CDR3 is 15 residues. CDR3 sequence reads: CASSPRGAANQPQHF. CDR3 DNA sequence: TGTGCCAGCAGTCCAAGGGGCGCAGCCAATCAGCCCCAGCATTTT.

The V and J genes are TRBV9 and TRBJ1-4; D is uncertain. CDR1 and CDR2 (germline): SGDLS, YYNGEE. V lost 0 bases to trimming and J lost 8 bases, with 11 bases between them. CDR3 length: 14 residues. This chain's CDR3 is CASSVGPSGEKLFF. The CDR3 DNA sequence: TGTGCCAGCAGCGTAGGGCCCTCCGGGGAAAAACTGTTTTTT.

The rearrangement joins TRBV7-8 to TRBJ1-5; no reliable D call. The CDR3 is 15 amino acids. The germline V gene encodes CDR1 SGHVS and CDR2 FQNEAQ. Trimming removed 5 bases from V and 1 base from J, with 12 bases in between. As DNA, the CDR3 is TGTGCCAGCAGCCCCTGGACGGAGAGCAATCAGCCCCAGCATTTT. Protein sequence: CASSPWTESNQPQHF.

This chain uses TRBV14 with TRBJ1-2; D unclear. This CDR3 is 13 amino acids long. V gave up 1 base and J gave up 5 bases, with 8 bases separating them. Germline V gene data show CDR1 as SGHDN and CDR2 as FVKESK. CDR3 coding DNA: TGTGCCAGCAGCCAAGGCGGATTTTATGGCTACACCTTC. It yields the protein CASSQGGFYGYTF.

This sequence joins TRBV27 and TRBJ1-1, with 10 nucleotides matching TRBD1. The V gene's germline CDR1 is MNHEY and CDR2 SMNVEV (reference sequence). Trimming removed 0 bases from V and 4 bases from J; junction bases left unmatched: 14. The CDR3 runs to 19 residues. The CDR3 here is CASSLSSTGTGATITEAFF. CDR3 DNA sequence: TGTGCCAGCAGTTTATCGTCGACCGGGACAGGGGCCACCATCACTGAAGCTTTCTTT.

The chain carries TRBV10-3 and TRBJ2-3; 11 nucleotides match TRBD2. J lost 2 bases, V lost 6 bases, and 7 bases had no gene match. The CDR3 is 16 amino acids. The germline V gene has CDR1 ENHRY and CDR2 SYGVKD. The CDR3 region is CAIRPLAGGPTDTQYF. In nucleotides, the CDR3 is TGTGCCATCAGACCGCTAGCGGGGGGACCCACAGATACGCAGTATTTT.

This clone has only a few counts. Other DNA sequences in this sample translate to the same CDR3. V usage is TRBV24-1 and J usage is TRBJ2-3; TRBD2 agrees at 11 bases. The V segment lost 4 bases and the J segment 3 bases; nucleotides outside the gene matches: 5. This CDR3 has 16 residues. Germline CDR1 and CDR2: KGHDR and SFDVKD. This chain's CDR3 is CATSDPSSGGTDTQYF. The CDR3 nucleotides read TGTGCCACCAGTGACCCCTCTAGCGGGGGGACAGATACGCAGTATTTT.

The chain couples TRBV5-1 to TRBJ2-2; D assignment may be TRBD1 or TRBD2 (5 bases each). There are 16 residues in the CDR3. Trimming removed 4 bases at V and 2 bases at J, with 15 bases between. Germline V gene lookup returns CDR1 SGHRS and CDR2 YFSETQ. CDR3 protein: CASSHSGTPNTGELFF. In nucleotides, the CDR3 is TGCGCCAGCAGCCATTCCGGGACCCCTAACACCGGGGAGCTGTTTTTT.

The rearrangement joins TRBV7-2 to TRBJ2-1; D remains ambiguous. The germline CDR1 and CDR2 sequences are SGHTA and FQGNSA. V shed 3 bases and J shed 6 bases, with 9 bases lying between them. CDR3 size: 13 residues. CDR3 in DNA: TGTGCCAGCAGCTTCGCTAATGGCAATGAGCAGTTCTTC. Protein sequence: CASSFANGNEQFF.

This chain links TRBV6-6 with TRBJ1-4; D not resolved. CDR3 length: 15 residues. V dropped 4 bases and J dropped 8 bases, with 17 bases sitting between them. Germline-derived CDR1 and CDR2 are MNHNY and SVGAGI (reference sequence). CDR3 coding DNA: TGTGCCAGCAGTTCGACGGGAACGGCTATCGAAAAACTGTTTTTT. This sequence encodes CASSSTGTAIEKLFF.

The chain uses TRBV6-1 and TRBJ1-4, with 11 bases aligning to TRBD1. The CDR3 totals 18 residues. V lost 0 bases to trimming and J lost 6 bases; unmatched junction nucleotides: 9. CDR1 is MNHNS and CDR2 is SASEGT in the germline V gene. The CDR3 region is CASSEAWTGGEDYEKLFF. The CDR3, as DNA: TGTGCCAGCAGTGAAGCTTGGACAGGGGGCGAAGACTATGAAAAACTGTTTTTT.

The rearrangement uses TRBV6-5 and TRBJ2-5, with D possibly TRBD1 on 6 matching bases. Trimming pared 3 bases from V and 3 bases from J, leaving 11 bases between. Per the germline V gene, CDR1 is MNHEY and CDR2 is SVGAGI. The CDR3 length is 14 residues. In DNA, the CDR3 is TGTGCCAGCAGTTATAGGCAGGGGAAAGAGACCCAGTACTTC. Protein sequence: CASSYRQGKETQYF.

CDR3 region: CASSLRGGNGNQPQHF. CDR3 bases: TGTGCCAGCAGTTTGCGGGGGGGTAATGGCAATCAGCCCCAGCATTTT. This rearrangement joins TRBV27 to TRBJ1-5; tentatively, D is TRBD1 (5 bases). V lost 3 bases and J 2 bases, leaving 14 bases between the germline ends. CDR1 is MNHEY, CDR2 SMNVEV, per germline (reference sequence). This CDR3 is 16 amino acids long.

V usage is TRBV7-2 and J usage is TRBJ1-1, with D maybe TRBD1 (5 bases). Trimming stripped 3 bases from V and 3 bases from J, with 8 bases between. There are 13 residues in the CDR3. Germline CDR1 and CDR2: SGHTA and FQGNSA. The CDR3 loop reads CASSFGRDTEAFF. Here the CDR3 DNA reads TGTGCCAGCAGCTTCGGCAGGGACACTGAAGCTTTCTTT. The full variable domain, rest sourced from reference TRBV7-2 and TRBJ1-1, is GAGVSQSPSNKVTEKGKDVELRCDPISGHTALYWYRQSLGQGLEFLIYFQGNSAPDKSGLPSDRFSAERTGGSVSTLTIQRTQQEDSAVYLCASSFGRDTEAFFGQGTRLTVV.

The V call is TRBV5-1, the J call TRBJ1-1, with 10 bases fitting TRBD1. The CDR3 runs 15 residues. Per the germline V gene, CDR1 is SGHRS and CDR2 is YFSETQ. V shed 1 base, J shed 3 bases, and the junction held 3 bases outside the gene matches. The CDR3 coding sequence is TGCGCCAGCAGCTTGACAGGGACAGGGGACACTGAAGCTTTCTTT. This translates into CASSLTGTGDTEAFF.

This clone was observed a single time. The chain employs TRBV20-1 and TRBJ1-4; 7 bases are shared with TRBD1. Per the germline V gene, CDR1 is DFQATT and CDR2 is SNEGSKA (reference sequence). There are 13 residues in the CDR3. Unmatched junction bases numbered 5, after V lost 4 bases and J lost 6 bases. CDR3 DNA: TGCAGTGCTATTGACAGGGTTGATGAAAAACTGTTTTTT. Translating it yields CSAIDRVDEKLFF.

J is TRBJ1-2 and V is TRBV2; no clear D gene. The CDR3 is 13 residues long. V was shortened by 1 base and J by 4 bases, with 7 bases between the two germline ends. Germline CDR1 and CDR2: SNHLY and FYNNEI. For the CDR3, the DNA is TGTGCCAGCAGTGAAGAACCTCGCTATGGCTACACCTTC. The encoded protein is CASSEEPRYGYTF.

This rearrangement joins TRBV19 to TRBJ1-1; tentative D call: TRBD1 (5 bases). The germline V gene encodes CDR1 LNHDA and CDR2 SQIVND (reference sequence). V was clipped by 5 bases and J by 3 bases, with 16 bases between them. The CDR3 loop spans 15 amino acids. CDR3 loop: CASSYRGGADTEAFF. Here the CDR3 DNA reads TGTGCCAGTAGTTACCGGGGAGGGGCGGACACTGAAGCTTTCTTT.